The T cell receptor (beta chain) described here comes from a study of cytomegalovirus exposure and HLA in healthy donors. A word on this clone: The antigen is undetermined.

General study points: When the data were analyzed later, several of the most significant clusters appeared to be linked to common viral pathogens. In a later analysis, most CMV-associated TCR beta chains appeared HLA-restricted. For most TCR beta V segments, an earlier analysis put the productive rate at about 87% or about 30% of the time.

Healthy donors of bone marrow made up the group. 60 Vbeta and 13 Jbeta primers were used in PCR. TCRdb keeps only in-frame clones here, not all; method: immunoSEQ multiplex PCR. The sample has over 200,000 clones, about 85% seen once. CDR3 length: 15 amino acids. V lost 4 bases, J lost 2 bases, and 5 bases stayed unmatched. Germline lookup yields CDR1 SGHRS and CDR2 YFSETQ. The chain uses TRBV5-1 and TRBJ2-1; 8 bases line up with TRBD2. Source material: PBMCs. The clonotype was recovered from a human donor in good health. As DNA, the CDR3 is TGCGCCAGCAGCCTATTAGCGGGGCCCTACAATGAGCAGTTCTTC. Translating it yields CASSLLAGPYNEQFF.